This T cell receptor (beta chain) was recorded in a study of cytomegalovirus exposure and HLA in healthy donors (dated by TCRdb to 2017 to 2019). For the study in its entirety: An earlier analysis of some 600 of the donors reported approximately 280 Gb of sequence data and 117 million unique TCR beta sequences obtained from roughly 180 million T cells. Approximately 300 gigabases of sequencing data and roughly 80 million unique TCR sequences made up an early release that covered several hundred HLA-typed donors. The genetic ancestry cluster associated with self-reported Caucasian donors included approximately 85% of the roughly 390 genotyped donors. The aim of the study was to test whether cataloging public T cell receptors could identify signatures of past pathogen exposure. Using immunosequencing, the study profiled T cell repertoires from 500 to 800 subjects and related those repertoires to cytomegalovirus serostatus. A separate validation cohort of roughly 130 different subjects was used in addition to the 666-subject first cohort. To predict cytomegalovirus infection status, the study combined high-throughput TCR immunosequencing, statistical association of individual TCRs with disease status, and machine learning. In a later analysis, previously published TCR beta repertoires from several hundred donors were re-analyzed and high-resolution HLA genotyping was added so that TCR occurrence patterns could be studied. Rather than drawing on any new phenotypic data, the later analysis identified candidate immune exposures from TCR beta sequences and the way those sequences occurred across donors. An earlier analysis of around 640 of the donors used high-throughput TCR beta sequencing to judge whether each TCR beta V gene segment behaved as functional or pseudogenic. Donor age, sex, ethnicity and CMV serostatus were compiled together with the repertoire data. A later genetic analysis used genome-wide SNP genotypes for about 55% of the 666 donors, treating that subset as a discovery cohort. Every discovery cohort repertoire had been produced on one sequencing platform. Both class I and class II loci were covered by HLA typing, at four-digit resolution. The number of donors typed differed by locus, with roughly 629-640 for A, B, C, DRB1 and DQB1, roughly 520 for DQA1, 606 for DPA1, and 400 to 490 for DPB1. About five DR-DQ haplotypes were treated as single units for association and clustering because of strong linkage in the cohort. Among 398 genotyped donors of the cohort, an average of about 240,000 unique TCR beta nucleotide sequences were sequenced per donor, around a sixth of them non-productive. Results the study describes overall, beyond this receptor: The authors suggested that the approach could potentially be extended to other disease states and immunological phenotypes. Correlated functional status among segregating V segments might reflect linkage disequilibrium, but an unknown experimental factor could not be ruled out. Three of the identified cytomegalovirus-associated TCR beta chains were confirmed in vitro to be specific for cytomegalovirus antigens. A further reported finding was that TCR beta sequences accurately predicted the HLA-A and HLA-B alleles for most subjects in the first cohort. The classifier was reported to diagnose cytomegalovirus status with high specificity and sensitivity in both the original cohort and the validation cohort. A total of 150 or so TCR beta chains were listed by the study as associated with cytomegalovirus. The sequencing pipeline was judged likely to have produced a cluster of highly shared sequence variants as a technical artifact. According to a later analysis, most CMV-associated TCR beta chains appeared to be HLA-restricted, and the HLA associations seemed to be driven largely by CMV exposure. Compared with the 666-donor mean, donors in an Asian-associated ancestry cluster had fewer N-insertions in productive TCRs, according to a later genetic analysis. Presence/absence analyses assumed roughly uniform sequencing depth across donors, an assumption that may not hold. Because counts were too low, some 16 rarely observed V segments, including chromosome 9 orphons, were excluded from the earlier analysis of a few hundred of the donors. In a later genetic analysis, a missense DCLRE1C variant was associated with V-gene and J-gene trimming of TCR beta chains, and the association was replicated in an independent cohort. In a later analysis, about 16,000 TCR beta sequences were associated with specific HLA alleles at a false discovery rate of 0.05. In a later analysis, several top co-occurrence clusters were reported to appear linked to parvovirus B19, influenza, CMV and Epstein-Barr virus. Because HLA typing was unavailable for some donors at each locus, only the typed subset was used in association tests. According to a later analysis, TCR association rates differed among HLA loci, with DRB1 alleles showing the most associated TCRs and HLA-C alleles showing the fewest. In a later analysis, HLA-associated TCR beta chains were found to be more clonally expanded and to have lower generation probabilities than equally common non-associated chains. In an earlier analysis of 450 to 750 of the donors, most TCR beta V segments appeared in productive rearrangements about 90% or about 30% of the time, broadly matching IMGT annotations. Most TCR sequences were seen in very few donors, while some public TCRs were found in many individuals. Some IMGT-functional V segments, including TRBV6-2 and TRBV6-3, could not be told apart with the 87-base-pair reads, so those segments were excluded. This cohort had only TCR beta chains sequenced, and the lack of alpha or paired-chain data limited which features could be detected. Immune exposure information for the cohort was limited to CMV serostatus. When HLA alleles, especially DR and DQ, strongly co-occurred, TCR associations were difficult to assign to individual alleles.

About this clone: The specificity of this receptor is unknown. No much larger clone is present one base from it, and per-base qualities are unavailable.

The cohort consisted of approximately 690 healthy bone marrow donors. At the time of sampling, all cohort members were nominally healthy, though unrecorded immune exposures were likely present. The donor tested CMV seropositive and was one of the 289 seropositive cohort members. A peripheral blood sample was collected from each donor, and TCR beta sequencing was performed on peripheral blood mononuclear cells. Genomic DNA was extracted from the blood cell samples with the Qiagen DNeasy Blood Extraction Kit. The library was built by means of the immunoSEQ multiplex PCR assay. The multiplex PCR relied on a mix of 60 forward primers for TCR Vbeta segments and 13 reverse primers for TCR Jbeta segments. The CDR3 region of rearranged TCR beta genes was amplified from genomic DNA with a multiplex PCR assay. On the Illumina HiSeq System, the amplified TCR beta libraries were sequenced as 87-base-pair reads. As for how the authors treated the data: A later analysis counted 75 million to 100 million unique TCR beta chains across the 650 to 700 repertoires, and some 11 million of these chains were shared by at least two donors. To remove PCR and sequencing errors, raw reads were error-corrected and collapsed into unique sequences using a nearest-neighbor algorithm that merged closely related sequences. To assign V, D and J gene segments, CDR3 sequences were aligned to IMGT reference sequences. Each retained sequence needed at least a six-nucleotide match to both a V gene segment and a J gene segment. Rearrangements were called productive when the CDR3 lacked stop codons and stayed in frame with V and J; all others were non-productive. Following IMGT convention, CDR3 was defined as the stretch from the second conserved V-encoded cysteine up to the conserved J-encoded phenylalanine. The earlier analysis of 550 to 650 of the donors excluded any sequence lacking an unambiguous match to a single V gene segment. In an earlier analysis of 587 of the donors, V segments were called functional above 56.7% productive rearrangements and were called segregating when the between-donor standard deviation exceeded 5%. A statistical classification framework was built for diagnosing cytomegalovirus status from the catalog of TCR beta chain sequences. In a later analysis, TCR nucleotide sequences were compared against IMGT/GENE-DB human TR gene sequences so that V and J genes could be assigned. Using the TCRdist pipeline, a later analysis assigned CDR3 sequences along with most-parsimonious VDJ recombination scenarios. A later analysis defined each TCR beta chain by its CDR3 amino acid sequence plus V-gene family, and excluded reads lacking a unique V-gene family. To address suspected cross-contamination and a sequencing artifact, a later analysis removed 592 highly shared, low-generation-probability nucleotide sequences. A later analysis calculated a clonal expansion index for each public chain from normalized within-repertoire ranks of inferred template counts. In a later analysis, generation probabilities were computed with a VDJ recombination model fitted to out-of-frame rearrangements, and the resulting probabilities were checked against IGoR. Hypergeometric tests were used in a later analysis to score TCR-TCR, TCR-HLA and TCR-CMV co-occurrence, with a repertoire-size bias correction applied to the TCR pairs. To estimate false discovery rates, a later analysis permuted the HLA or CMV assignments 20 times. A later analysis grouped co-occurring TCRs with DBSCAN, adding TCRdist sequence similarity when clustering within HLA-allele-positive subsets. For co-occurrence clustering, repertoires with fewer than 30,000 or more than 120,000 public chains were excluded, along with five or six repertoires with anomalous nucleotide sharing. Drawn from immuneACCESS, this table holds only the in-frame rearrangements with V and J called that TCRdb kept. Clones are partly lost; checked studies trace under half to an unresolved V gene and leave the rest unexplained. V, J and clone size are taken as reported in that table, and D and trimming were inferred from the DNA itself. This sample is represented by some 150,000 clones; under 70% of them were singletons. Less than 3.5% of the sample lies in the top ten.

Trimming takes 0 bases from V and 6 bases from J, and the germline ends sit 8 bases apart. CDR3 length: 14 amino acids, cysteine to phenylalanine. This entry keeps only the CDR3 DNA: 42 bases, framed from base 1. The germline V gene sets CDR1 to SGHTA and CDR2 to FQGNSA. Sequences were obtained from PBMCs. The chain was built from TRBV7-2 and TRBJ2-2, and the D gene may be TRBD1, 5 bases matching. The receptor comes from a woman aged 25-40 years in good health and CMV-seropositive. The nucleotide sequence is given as TGTGCCAGCAGCTTAGCGTGGACACCCGGGGAGCTGTTTTTT. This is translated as CASSLAWTPGELFF.